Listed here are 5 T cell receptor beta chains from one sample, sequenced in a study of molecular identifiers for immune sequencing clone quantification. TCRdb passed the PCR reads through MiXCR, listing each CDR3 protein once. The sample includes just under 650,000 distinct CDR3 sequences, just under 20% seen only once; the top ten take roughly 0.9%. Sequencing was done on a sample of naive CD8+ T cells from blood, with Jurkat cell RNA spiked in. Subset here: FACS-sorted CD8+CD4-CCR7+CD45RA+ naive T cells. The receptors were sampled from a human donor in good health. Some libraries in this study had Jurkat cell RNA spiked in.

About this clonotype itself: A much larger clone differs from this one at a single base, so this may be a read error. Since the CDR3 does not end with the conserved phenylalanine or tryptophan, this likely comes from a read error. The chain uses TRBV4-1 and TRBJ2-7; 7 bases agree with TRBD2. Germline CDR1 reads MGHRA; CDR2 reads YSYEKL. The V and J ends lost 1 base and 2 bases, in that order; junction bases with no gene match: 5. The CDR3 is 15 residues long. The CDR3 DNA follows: TGCGCCAGCAGCCAAGGAGCGGGGAACACCTACGAGCAGTACCTC. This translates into CASSQGAGNTYEQYL.

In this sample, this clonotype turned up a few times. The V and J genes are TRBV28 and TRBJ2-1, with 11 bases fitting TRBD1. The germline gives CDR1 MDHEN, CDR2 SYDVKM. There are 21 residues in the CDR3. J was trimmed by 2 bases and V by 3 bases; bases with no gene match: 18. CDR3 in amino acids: CASSFPWTGGEEGQAYNEQFF. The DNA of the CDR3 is TGTGCCAGCAGTTTCCCTTGGACAGGGGGCGAGGAGGGGCAGGCCTACAATGAGCAGTTCTTC.

In DNA, the CDR3 is TGTGCCAGCAGTTCGGGTGCGGACCGGGACAGTAGCCAAGAGACCCAGTACTTC. Translating it yields CASSSGADRDSSQETQYF. The J gene is TRBJ2-5, the V gene TRBV12-3 or TRBV12-4; 7 bases map to TRBD1. CDR3 length: 18 residues. The J segment lost 1 base and the V segment lost 4 bases, leaving 15 bases of the junction unmatched.

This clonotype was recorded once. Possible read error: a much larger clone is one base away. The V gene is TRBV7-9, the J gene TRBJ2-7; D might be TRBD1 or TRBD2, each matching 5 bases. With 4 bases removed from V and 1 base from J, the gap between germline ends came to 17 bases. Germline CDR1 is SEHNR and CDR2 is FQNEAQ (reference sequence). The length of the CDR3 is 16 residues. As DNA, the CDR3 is TGTGCCAGCAGCTCCCACCCCTGGGGCGGGTCCTACGAGCAGTACTTC. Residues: CASSSHPWGGSYEQYF.

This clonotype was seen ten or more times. DNA for the CDR3: TGCGCCAGCAGTCAATCCCCTCCGGACAGGGGCGGGTCAGATACGCAGTATTTT. Protein sequence: CASSQSPPDRGGSDTQYF. The V and J genes are TRBV23-1 and TRBJ2-3; 9 nucleotides align to TRBD1. TRBV23-1 is treated as an ORF (open reading frame) with a function not yet certain. The CDR3 has 18 residues. V shed 0 bases, J shed 4 bases, and the junction held 11 bases outside the gene matches.